This entry is about one TCR beta chain. Its antigen is not identified. Trimming stripped 0 bases from V and 9 bases from J, with 13 bases between. CDR3 size: 14 residues. Germline V gives CDR1 SGHRS, CDR2 YFSETQ. Before any sequencing was done, the ViraFEST assay used viral peptide pools to expand antigen-specific CD4+ T cells. Investigators separated out CD4+ T cells once around 10 days of culture had passed. Each participant was given two doses of one vaccine (BNT162b2 or mRNA-1273). People in the vaccine group had not been infected with SARS-CoV-2 before, and their nucleocapsid antibodies were negative. Half-medium exchanges with IL-2 medium took place on days 3 and 7. Sequenced by immunoSEQ multiplex PCR; TCRdb stores in-frame clones only, minus some. The data show nearly 25,000 clones, roughly three quarters seen once. This entry belongs to a study of vaccination effects on CD4 cells after COVID-19. Overall study context: Post-vaccine sampling took place a median of 72 days after the second dose.

The chain has TRBV5-1 and TRBJ2-1; D is possibly TRBD2 (5 bases). The clonotype comes from a human donor who received a COVID-19 vaccine. The sample here was CD4+ T cells from PBMCs cultured with SARS-CoV-2 spike peptides, taken after COVID-19 vaccination. Written as DNA, the CDR3 is TGCGCCAGCAGCTTGGTCGATGGGGAGCGTGAGCAGTTCTTC. Protein sequence: CASSLVDGEREQFF.